Following are 2 T cell receptor beta chains from one sample sequenced in a study of cytomegalovirus exposure and HLA in healthy donors. PCR employed 60 Vbeta and 13 Jbeta primers. TCRdb keeps only in-frame clones here, not all; method: immunoSEQ multiplex PCR. This table has around 250,000 clones, about nine tenths appearing once. The sequenced sample consisted of PBMCs. These receptors all come from a girl aged 2-10 years in good health and CMV-seronegative.

V and J are TRBV7-9 and TRBJ2-7; D gene uncertain. CDR1 and CDR2 from the germline V gene are SEHNR and FQNEAQ (reference sequence). The CDR3 loop spans 14 amino acids. V lost 0 bases and J lost 2, with 8 bases in between. CDR3 nucleotide sequence: TGTGCCAGCAGCTTAGCGACTCTCCCCTACGAGCAGTACTTC. Translated: CASSLATLPYEQYF. The entire variable domain, with the rest obtained from reference TRBV7-9 and TRBJ2-7, is as follows: DTGVSQNPRHKITKRGQNVTFRCDPISEHNRLYWYRQTLGQGPEFLTYFQNEAQLEKSRLLSDRFSAERPKGSFSTLEIQRTEQGDSAMYLCASSLATLPYEQYFGPGTRLTVT.

V gene TRBV10-1 combines with J gene TRBJ2-3; D ambiguous. Germline-derived CDR1 and CDR2 are WNHNN and SYGVQD (reference sequence). V lost 0 bases and J 6 bases, leaving 13 bases between the germline ends. The CDR3 consists of 15 residues. The CDR3 loop reads CASSESSLEEDTQYF. CDR3 nucleotides: TGCGCCAGCAGTGAGTCGAGCCTAGAAGAGGATACGCAGTATTTT.